Listed below are T cell receptor beta chains from one sample, sequenced in a study of control samples from healthy donors and cancer patients. Profiling relied on immunoSEQ multiplex PCR, and the TCRdb table lists in-frame clones only, not all of them. The sample has roughly 120,000 clones; 91% are singletons. The sequenced sample was blood. The origin of the receptors is a woman between 18 and 29 years old in good health. CDR3s include the opening cysteine and the closing phenylalanine or tryptophan. A D gene is named only where the DNA matches it firmly. Not all rows give a size; the values are once, few, many and, for expanded clones, a class.

CDR3aa | CDR3nt | abundance | j_gene | v_gene | d_gene | len
CASSQLSVSGRAPTGELFF | TGTGCCAGCAGCCAACTGTCCGTTAGCGGGAGGGCCCCCACCGGGGAGCTGTTTTTT | once | TRBJ2-2 | TRBV27 | TRBD2 | 19
CASSLSLRGFDSGNTIYF | TGTGCCAGCAGTCTTTCCCTAAGGGGGTTTGACTCTGGAAACACCATATATTTT | . | TRBJ1-3 | TRBV28 | . | 18
CASSSKRSAGELFF | TGTGCCAGCAGCTCAAAGCGTAGTGCCGGGGAGCTGTTTTTT | . | TRBJ2-2 | TRBV7-8 | . | 14
CASSLDRIANEKLFF | TGTGCCAGCAGCTTAGACAGGATAGCTAATGAAAAACTGTTTTTT | . | TRBJ1-4 | TRBV7-2 | . | 15
CASSHIRDGLYEQYF | TGCGCCAGCAGCCATATCCGGGACGGGCTTTACGAGCAGTACTTC | . | TRBJ2-7 | TRBV4-1 | . | 15
CSVEKGNYEQYF | TGCAGCGTTGAGAAGGGTAACTACGAGCAGTACTTC | . | TRBJ2-7 | TRBV29-1 | . | 12
CASSPPKPQHF | TGTGCCAGCTCACCACCAAAGCCCCAGCATTTT | . | TRBJ1-5 | TRBV18 | . | 11
CASSVSGTRAEAFF | TGTGCCAGCAGTGTAAGCGGGACCCGGGCTGAAGCTTTCTTT | . | TRBJ1-1 | TRBV28 | . | 14
CATSDLTTGPARPYEQYF | TGTGCCACCAGTGATTTGACGACAGGGCCCGCGAGACCTTACGAGCAGTACTTC | . | TRBJ2-7 | TRBV24-1 | TRBD1 | 18
CASYVEGPSYEQYF | TGTGCCAGCTATGTGGAGGGGCCATCCTACGAGCAGTACTTC | once | TRBJ2-7 | TRBV14 | . | 14
CASSYDGTDTQYF | TGTGCCAGCAGTTATGACGGCACAGATACGCAGTATTTT | . | TRBJ2-3 | TRBV6-2/TRBV6-3 | . | 13
CATSRETGALGTQYF | TGTGCCACCAGCAGGGAGACAGGGGCCTTGGGGACCCAGTACTTC | . | TRBJ2-5 | TRBV15 | TRBD1 | 15
CASSPSGTTDTQYF | TGTGCCAGCAGCCCAAGCGGAACCACAGATACGCAGTATTTT | . | TRBJ2-3 | TRBV7-2 | . | 14
CASSPQGAEANTEAFF | TGTGCCAGCAGTCCACAGGGGGCAGAAGCGAACACTGAAGCTTTCTTT | . | TRBJ1-1 | TRBV28 | TRBD1 | 16
CASSLGKRERAQETQYF | TGTGCCAGCAGCTTAGGGAAGCGGGAGAGAGCACAAGAGACCCAGTACTTC | . | TRBJ2-5 | TRBV7-8 | TRBD2 | 17
CASSSNGQEAFF | TGTGCCAGCAGCTCAAACGGACAGGAAGCTTTCTTT | . | TRBJ1-1 | TRBV7-6 | . | 12
CASSSNWEGYYGYTF | TGCGCCAGCAGCTCTAATTGGGAGGGGTACTATGGCTACACCTTC | . | TRBJ1-2 | TRBV5-1 | . | 15
CATSDAGGRLEAQHF | TGTGCCACCAGTGATGCAGGGGGCCGTCTTGAGGCCCAGCATTTT | . | TRBJ1-5 | TRBV24-1 | TRBD1 | 15
CASSSGQNTEAFF | TGTGCCAGCAGCTCTGGACAGAACACTGAAGCTTTCTTT | . | TRBJ1-1 | TRBV7-3 | . | 13
CASSPETLVGYAGELFF | TGTGCCAGCTCGCCCGAGACGTTGGTAGGGTACGCCGGGGAGCTGTTTTTT | . | TRBJ2-2 | TRBV18 | . | 17
CASGTGQARETQYF | TGCGCCAGCGGAACTGGACAGGCTAGGGAGACCCAGTACTTC | . | TRBJ2-5 | TRBV5-1 | TRBD1 | 14
CASSQGGTPEAFF | TGTGCCAGCAGCCAAGGTGGGACACCTGAAGCTTTCTTT | . | TRBJ1-1 | TRBV4-2 | . | 13
CASSLRRSTDTQYF | TGTGCCAGCAGCCTCCGACGTAGCACAGATACGCAGTATTTT | . | TRBJ2-3 | TRBV7-2 | . | 14
CASSQDHVGQVNEKLFF | TGCGCCAGCAGCCAAGATCATGTCGGACAGGTCAATGAAAAACTGTTTTTT | . | TRBJ1-4 | TRBV4-1 | TRBD1 | 17
CASSQSRTPGQGARQPQHF | TGTGCCAGCAGCCAAAGCCGAACACCGGGACAGGGGGCTCGGCAGCCCCAGCATTTT | . | TRBJ1-5 | TRBV4-2 | TRBD1 | 19
CASSSRDRGVYEQFF | TGTGCCAGCAGTTCCCGGGACAGGGGGGTCTATGAGCAGTTCTTC | . | TRBJ2-1 | TRBV6-4 | TRBD1 | 15
CASSPPDRDVTEAFF | TGTGCCAGTAGTCCCCCGGACAGGGATGTTACTGAAGCTTTCTTT | . | TRBJ1-1 | TRBV19 | TRBD1 | 15
CATSTSRGQRRETQYF | TGTGCCACCAGTACTAGTCGGGGGCAAAGGCGAGAGACCCAGTACTTC | . | TRBJ2-5 | TRBV24-1 | . | 16
CASSGRDPAYTGELFF | TGTGCCAGCAGCGGCCGGGACCCCGCGTACACCGGGGAGCTGTTTTTT | . | TRBJ2-2 | TRBV21-1 | . | 16
CASSLGAGDRSYNEQFF | TGTGCCAGCAGCTTGGGGGCAGGGGATCGCTCCTACAATGAGCAGTTCTTC | . | TRBJ2-1 | TRBV5-6 | . | 17
CASSQVPGSGSKREIGEQFF | TGCGCCAGCAGCCAAGTCCCGGGTAGCGGGAGTAAGAGAGAGATTGGTGAGCAGTTCTTC | . | TRBJ2-1 | TRBV4-3 | TRBD2 | 20
CASKAGALNTEAFF | TGTGCCAGCAAGGCAGGGGCCCTGAACACTGAAGCTTTCTTT | . | TRBJ1-1 | TRBV2 | . | 14
CASSRAAGGAQPQHF | TGTGCCAGTAGTAGAGCGGCAGGGGGCGCGCAGCCCCAGCATTTT | . | TRBJ1-5 | TRBV19 | TRBD1 | 15
CASSLATSGGASNEQFF | TGTGCCAGCAGCTTAGCGACTAGCGGGGGGGCCAGCAATGAGCAGTTCTTC | . | TRBJ2-1 | TRBV7-2 | TRBD2 | 17
CASSASGPINEQFF | TGTGCCAGCAGCGCATCGGGACCGATCAATGAGCAGTTCTTC | . | TRBJ2-1 | TRBV7-9 | . | 14
CASSLMLNTEAFF | TGTGCCAGCAGCTTAATGCTGAACACTGAAGCTTTCTTT | few | TRBJ1-1 | TRBV7-9 | . | 13
CATSRERAGGQGEQYF | TGTGCCACCAGCAGAGAGAGAGCGGGAGGACAGGGCGAGCAGTACTTC | . | TRBJ2-7 | TRBV15 | . | 16
CASTGWAVTSGRPYEQYF | TGTGCCAGTACTGGCTGGGCTGTAACTAGCGGGAGGCCCTACGAGCAGTACTTC | . | TRBJ2-7 | TRBV19 | TRBD2 | 18
CATSRGNRAGTEAFF | TGTGCCACCAGCAGAGGGAACAGGGCTGGGACTGAAGCTTTCTTT | . | TRBJ1-1 | TRBV15 | . | 15
CASSFGTGGYTF | TGTGCCAGCAGTTTTGGGACCGGCGGCTACACCTTC | . | TRBJ1-2 | TRBV28 | . | 12
CASSPGTDQETQYF | TGTGCCAGCTCACCAGGGACGGACCAAGAGACCCAGTACTTC | . | TRBJ2-5 | TRBV18 | . | 14
CASSQDIQLAGGAGELFF | TGCGCCAGCAGCCAAGATATCCAACTAGCGGGAGGCGCCGGGGAGCTGTTTTTT | few | TRBJ2-2 | TRBV4-1 | TRBD2 | 18
CASSQSPGGNRRGAVF | TGCGCCAGCAGTCAATCGCCCGGGGGCAACCGCCGGGGAGCTGTTTTT | . | TRBJ2-2 | TRBV23-1 | . | 16
CASSDPRGPNTGELFF | TGCGCCAGCAGTGATCCACGGGGGCCGAACACCGGGGAGCTGTTTTTT | . | TRBJ2-2 | TRBV10-1 | . | 16
CASSRGRNIQYF | TGTGCCAGCAGCAGGGGGAGGAACATTCAGTACTTC | . | TRBJ2-4 | TRBV5-8 | . | 12
CASSPREESGYTF | TGTGCCAGCAGTCCTAGGGAGGAATCTGGCTACACCTTC | . | TRBJ1-2 | TRBV28 | . | 13
CASSYSRGAGGADTQYF | TGTGCCAGCAGTTACTCCCGAGGGGCGGGGGGGGCAGATACGCAGTATTTT | . | TRBJ2-3 | TRBV28 | TRBD2 | 17
CASSLVTQGNEQYF | TGTGCCAGCAGCTTAGTGACCCAGGGAAACGAGCAGTACTTC | . | TRBJ2-7 | TRBV7-2 | . | 14
CASSGPTLAGGLETQYF | TGTGCCAGCAGCGGCCCGACCCTAGCGGGAGGTCTAGAGACCCAGTACTTC | . | TRBJ2-5 | TRBV9 | TRBD2 | 17
CASSFNQDSQETQYF | TGCGCCAGCAGCTTCAATCAAGACAGCCAAGAGACCCAGTACTTC | . | TRBJ2-5 | TRBV5-1 | . | 15
CASSQGRTSGRAGTQYF | TGTGCCAGCAGCCAAGGGCGGACTAGCGGGAGAGCGGGGACCCAGTACTTC | . | TRBJ2-5 | TRBV3-1/TRBV3-2 | TRBD2 | 17
CASSVGGGPNYEQYF | TGTGCCAGCAGCGTGGGTGGGGGGCCAAACTACGAGCAGTACTTC | . | TRBJ2-7 | TRBV9 | . | 15
CASSLTGSDYGYTF | TGCGCCAGCAGCTTGACAGGGAGTGACTATGGCTACACCTTC | . | TRBJ1-2 | TRBV5-1 | . | 14
CATSPRDRGPREQYF | TGTGCCACCAGCCCGAGGGACAGGGGGCCTCGCGAGCAGTACTTC | . | TRBJ2-7 | TRBV24-1 | TRBD1 | 15
CASSGGQTSSYEQYF | TGCGCCAGCAGCGGCGGACAGACTAGCTCCTACGAGCAGTACTTC | . | TRBJ2-7 | TRBV5-1 | . | 15
CSATESPGTITDTQYF | TGCAGTGCTACTGAGTCCCCCGGGACTATCACAGATACGCAGTATTTT | few | TRBJ2-3 | TRBV20-1 | TRBD2 | 16
CASSTLAGGPRDEQYF | TGTGCCAGCAGCACACTAGCGGGAGGGCCTAGGGACGAGCAGTACTTC | few | TRBJ2-7 | TRBV7-2 | TRBD2 | 16
CASSLVWTPGNTIYF | TGTGCCAGCAGCTTAGTATGGACGCCTGGAAACACCATATATTTT | . | TRBJ1-3 | TRBV7-9 | . | 15
CASSQGSVADTQYF | TGCGCCAGCAGCCAAGGTAGCGTGGCAGATACGCAGTATTTT | . | TRBJ2-3 | TRBV4-1 | . | 14
CASGQVGRGRSNEKLFF | TGTGCCAGCGGACAAGTGGGCAGGGGGCGTTCTAATGAAAAACTGTTTTTT | . | TRBJ1-4 | TRBV19 | TRBD1 | 17